This T cell receptor (beta chain) was sequenced during a study of response to subunit inactivated influenza vaccine. Losses at the gene ends were 5 bases for V and 7 bases for J; bases not matched to a gene: 4. The CDR3 is 13 residues long. Per the germline V gene, CDR1 is DFQATT and CDR2 is SNEGSKA (reference sequence). This clonotype turned up a few times. Its specificity is not known. The study's findings and limits: The authors offered the suggestion that each seasonal influenza vaccination recruits few new T cells.

TCRdb reanalysed the RT-PCR reads using MiXCR and keeps one entry per CDR3 protein. The sample includes hundreds of thousands of distinct CDR3 sequences, approximately 18% of them seen just once. The specimen comprised PBMCs from blood, sampled less than 6 days after vaccination. The chain is built from TRBV20-1 and TRBJ2-4; 11 nucleotides line up with TRBD1. This clonotype originated in a man aged 45-60 years who received an inactivated influenza vaccine. The CDR3 spells CSAGQGAFNIQYF. The CDR3 region has the DNA TGCAGTGCTGGACAGGGGGCTTTTAACATTCAGTACTTC.